A selection of T cell receptor beta chains follows, all from one sample in a study of cytotoxic CD8 clonotypes in ibrutinib-treated CLL. Method: immunoSEQ multiplex PCR; TCRdb's copy keeps in-frame clones and lacks some. This table holds 130,000 or so clones, 60% to 80% found once. The specimen comprised PBMCs, sampled after 12 months of ibrutinib treatment. The receptors shown here come from a human donor with chronic lymphocytic leukemia. Each CDR3 is given with its conserved first and last residue. A D gene is named only where the DNA matches it firmly. Size values are once, few and many counts, or a class for expanded clones, and some rows have none.

- | TRBD1 | TRBJ1-2 | TRBV29-1 | TGCAGCGGCGGACAGGGGATGGGCTATGGCTACACCTTC | CSGGQGMGYGYTF
- | - | TRBJ1-2 | TRBV11-2 | TGTGCCAGCAGCTTAGGGGGGAGAGGGATCTATGGCTACACCTTC | CASSLGGRGIYGYTF
- | - | TRBJ1-1 | TRBV4-1 | TGCGCCAGCAGCCAAGGAGGGGGTGGTAACACTGAAGCTTTCTTT | CASSQGGGGNTEAFF
- | - | TRBJ2-1 | TRBV2 | TGTGCCAGCAGTGAAACAGTCTACAATGAGCAGTTCTTC | CASSETVYNEQFF
- | - | TRBJ2-1 | TRBV9 | TGTGCCAGCAGCGTAGGCGGGGAGCCCTACAATGAGCAGTTCTTC | CASSVGGEPYNEQFF
- | - | TRBJ1-5 | TRBV27 | TGTGCCAGCAGTTTATCTCGGGGGTCACAGCCCCAGCATTTT | CASSLSRGSQPQHF
- | TRBD2 | TRBJ2-7 | TRBV27 | TGTGCCAGCAGTTTATACGTTACCGGGACTACGTCCTACGAGCAGTACTTC | CASSLYVTGTTSYEQYF
- | TRBD1 | TRBJ1-5 | TRBV28 | TGTGCCAGCAGCTCCAGACAGGGGTTAGATCAGCCCCAGCATTTT | CASSSRQGLDQPQHF
- | - | TRBJ2-2 | TRBV7-8 | TGTGCCAGCAGCTTAGACGGGAACACCGGGGAGCTGTTTTTT | CASSLDGNTGELFF
- | TRBD1 | TRBJ2-1 | TRBV6-4 | TGTGCCAGCAGTGAATCGGGACAGGACTACAATGAGCAGTTCTTC | CASSESGQDYNEQFF
- | - | TRBJ1-4 | TRBV14 | TGTGCCAGCAGCCAAGAGAGGAGACAGGAACTGTTTTTT | CASSQERRQELFF
- | - | TRBJ1-2 | TRBV2 | TGTGCCAGCCGGGAAAACTATGGCTACACCTTC | CASRENYGYTF
- | TRBD2 | TRBJ2-7 | TRBV28 | TGTGCCAGCAGTGCCCCCGGGACTAGCGGTTACGAGCAGTACTTC | CASSAPGTSGYEQYF
- | TRBD1 | TRBJ2-7 | TRBV29-1 | TGCAGCGGGCGAGGACAGGGGGGATACGAGCAGTACTTC | CSGRGQGGYEQYF
once | TRBD2 | TRBJ2-3 | TRBV28 | TGTGCCAGCAGTCCACTAGGGGGTAGCGGGGGCACAGATACGCAGTATTTT | CASSPLGGSGGTDTQYF